The sequence of this T cell receptor (beta chain) was determined in a study of CD8 T cells in Susac syndrome. Study-level background: Active disease was present in about six of the sequenced Susac syndrome patients, and remission in under 10.

The study, taken as a whole, reports: Where Susac syndrome CD4+ T cell repertoires were concerned, no clonal expansion was evident.

About this clonotype itself: What it recognizes is unknown.

The diagnostic criteria for definite or probable disease, as recently defined, were met by the patients with Susac syndrome. Random hexamers were used to reverse transcribe the RNA input (0.5 to 1 ug). The method of amplification for TCR beta CDR3 was immunoSEQ multiplex PCR, covering 54 Vbeta and 13 Jbeta. MiXCR, applied by TCRdb to the immunoSEQ multiplex PCR reads, yields one record per CDR3 protein. Among 210,000 or so distinct CDR3 sequences listed, approximately 94% were seen once. The CDR3 runs to 14 residues. Germline CDR1 is SGHNT and CDR2 is YYREEE (reference sequence). The germline V and J ends were trimmed by 3 bases and 9 bases, with 18 bases remaining between them.

The sequenced sample was CD4+ T cells from PBMCs. This TCR derives from a human donor with Susac syndrome. The gene calls are TRBV5-4 and TRBJ2-5; the D call may be TRBD1 or TRBD2 (5 bases each). In DNA, the CDR3 is TGTGCCAGCAGCTACTCCGGGACCCTCTCGGCCCAGTACTTC. Its protein is CASSYSGTLSAQYF.